This T cell receptor beta chain was retrieved from a study of technical replicates of blood from a handful of donors. The method was immunoSEQ multiplex PCR; TCRdb's version includes in-frame clones alone and lacks a portion of them. Of about 75,000 clones in the sample, around 97% were seen once. Germline-derived CDR1 and CDR2 are KGHSH and LQKENI. This CDR3 contains 15 residues. V dropped 2 bases and J dropped 0 bases, with 8 bases sitting between them. Sequencing input: T cells isolated from PBMCs. The clonotype originates from a human donor in good health. The V call is TRBV18, the J call TRBJ1-5; the D gene is possibly TRBD1 (6 bases). The CDR3 loop reads CASSPGQFSNQPQHF. DNA of the CDR3: TGTGCCAGCTCACCAGGACAGTTTAGCAATCAGCCCCAGCATTTT.